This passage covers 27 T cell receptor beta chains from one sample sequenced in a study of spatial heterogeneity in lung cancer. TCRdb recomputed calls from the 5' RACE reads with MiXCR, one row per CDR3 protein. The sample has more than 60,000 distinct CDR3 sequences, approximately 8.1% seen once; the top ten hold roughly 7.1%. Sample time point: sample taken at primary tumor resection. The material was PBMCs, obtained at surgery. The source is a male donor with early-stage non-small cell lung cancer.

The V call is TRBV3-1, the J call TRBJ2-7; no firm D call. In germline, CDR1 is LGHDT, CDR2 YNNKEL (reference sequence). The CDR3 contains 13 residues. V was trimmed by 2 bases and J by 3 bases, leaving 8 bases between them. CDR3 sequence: CASSQRVDYEQYF. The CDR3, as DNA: TGTGCCAGCAGCCAACGTGTTGACTACGAGCAGTACTTC.

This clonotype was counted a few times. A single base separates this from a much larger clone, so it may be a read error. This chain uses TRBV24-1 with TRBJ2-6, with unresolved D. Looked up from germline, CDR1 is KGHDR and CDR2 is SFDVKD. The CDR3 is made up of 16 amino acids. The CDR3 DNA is TGTGCCACCAGTGATTCGACTGTCGGTGGGACCAACGTCCTGACTTTC. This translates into CATSDSTVGGTNVLTF.

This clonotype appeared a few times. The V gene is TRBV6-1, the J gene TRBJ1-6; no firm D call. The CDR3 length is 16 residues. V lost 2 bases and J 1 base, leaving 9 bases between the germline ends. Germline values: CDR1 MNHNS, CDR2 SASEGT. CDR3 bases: TGTGCCAGCAGTGAAAGTAGGACGTCCTATAATTCACCCCTCCACTTT. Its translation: CASSESRTSYNSPLHF.

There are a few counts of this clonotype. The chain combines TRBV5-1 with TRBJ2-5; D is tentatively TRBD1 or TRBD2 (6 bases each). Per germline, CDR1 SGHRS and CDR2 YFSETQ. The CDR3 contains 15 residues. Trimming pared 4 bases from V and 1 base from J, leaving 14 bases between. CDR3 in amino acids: CASSPFSGAQETQYF. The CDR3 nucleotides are TGCGCCAGCAGCCCATTCTCGGGGGCCCAAGAGACCCAGTACTTC. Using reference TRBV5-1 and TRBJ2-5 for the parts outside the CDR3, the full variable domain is KAGVTQTPRYLIKTRGQQVTLSCSPISGHRSVSWYQQTPGQGLQFLFEYFSETQRNKGNFPGRFSGRQFSNSRSEMNVSTLELGDSALYLCASSPFSGAQETQYFGPGTRLLVL.

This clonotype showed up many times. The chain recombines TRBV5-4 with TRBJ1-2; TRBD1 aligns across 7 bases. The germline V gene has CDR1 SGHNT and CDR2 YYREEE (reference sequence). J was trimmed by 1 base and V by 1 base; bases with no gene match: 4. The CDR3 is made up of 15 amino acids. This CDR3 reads CASSLQGGRNYGYTF. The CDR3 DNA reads TGTGCCAGCAGCTTGCAAGGGGGCCGTAACTATGGCTACACCTTC.

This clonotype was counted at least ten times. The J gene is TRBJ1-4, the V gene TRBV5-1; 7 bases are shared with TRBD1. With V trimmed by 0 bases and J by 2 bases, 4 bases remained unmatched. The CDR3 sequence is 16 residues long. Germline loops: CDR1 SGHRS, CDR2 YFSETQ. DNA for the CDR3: TGCGCCAGCAGCTTGGCTCCAGGGGGTACTAATGAAAAACTGTTTTTT. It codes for CASSLAPGGTNEKLFF. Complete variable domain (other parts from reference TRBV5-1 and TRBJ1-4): KAGVTQTPRYLIKTRGQQVTLSCSPISGHRSVSWYQQTPGQGLQFLFEYFSETQRNKGNFPGRFSGRQFSNSRSEMNVSTLELGDSALYLCASSLAPGGTNEKLFFGSGTQLSVL.

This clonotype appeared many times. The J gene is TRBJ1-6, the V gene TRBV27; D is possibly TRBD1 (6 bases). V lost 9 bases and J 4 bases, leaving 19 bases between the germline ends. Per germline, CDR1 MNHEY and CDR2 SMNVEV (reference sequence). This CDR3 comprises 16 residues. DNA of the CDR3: TGTGCCAGTCGGGACAAGCCGACTCGGTATAATTCACCCCTCCACTTT. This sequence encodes CASRDKPTRYNSPLHF.

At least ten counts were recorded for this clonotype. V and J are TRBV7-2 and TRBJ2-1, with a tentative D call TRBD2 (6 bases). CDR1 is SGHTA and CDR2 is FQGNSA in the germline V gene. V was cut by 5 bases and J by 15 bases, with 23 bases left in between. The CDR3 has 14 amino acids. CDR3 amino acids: CASSPSFSGDESFF. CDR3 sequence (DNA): TGTGCCAGCAGCCCTTCTTTTAGCGGAGATGAGTCGTTCTTC.

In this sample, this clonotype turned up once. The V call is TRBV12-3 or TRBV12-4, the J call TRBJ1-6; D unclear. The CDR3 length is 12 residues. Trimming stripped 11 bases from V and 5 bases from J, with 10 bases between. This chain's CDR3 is CAGRVDNSPLHF. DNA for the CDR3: TGTGCCGGAAGGGTAGATAATTCACCCCTCCACTTT.

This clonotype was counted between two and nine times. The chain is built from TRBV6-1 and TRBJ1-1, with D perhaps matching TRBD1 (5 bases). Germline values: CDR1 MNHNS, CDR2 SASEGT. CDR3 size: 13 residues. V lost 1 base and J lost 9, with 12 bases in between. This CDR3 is CASSEGGTLKAFF. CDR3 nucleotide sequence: TGTGCCAGCAGTGAAGGGGGGACCTTGAAAGCTTTCTTT.

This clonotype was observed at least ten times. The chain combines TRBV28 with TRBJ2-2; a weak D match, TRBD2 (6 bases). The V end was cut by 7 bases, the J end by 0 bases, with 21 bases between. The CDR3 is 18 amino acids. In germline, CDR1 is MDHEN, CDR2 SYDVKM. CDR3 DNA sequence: TGTGCCAGCACCCTTTCCACAAGGGACTCGGCGAACACCGGGGAGCTGTTTTTT. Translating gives CASTLSTRDSANTGELFF.

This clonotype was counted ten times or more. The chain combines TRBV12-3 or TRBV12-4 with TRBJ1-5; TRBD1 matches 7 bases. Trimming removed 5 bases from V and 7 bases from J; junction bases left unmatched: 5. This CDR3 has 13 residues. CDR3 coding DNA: TGTGCCAGCAGTCGACAGGGTTCCCAGCCCCAGCATTTT. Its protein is CASSRQGSQPQHF.

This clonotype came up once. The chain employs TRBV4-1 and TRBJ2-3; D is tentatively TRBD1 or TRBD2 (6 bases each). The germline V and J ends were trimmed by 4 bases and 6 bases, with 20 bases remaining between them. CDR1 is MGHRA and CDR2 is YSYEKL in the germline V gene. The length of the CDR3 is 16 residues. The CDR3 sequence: CASSPGSTGGVDTQYF. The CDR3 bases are TGCGCCAGCAGCCCGGGGTCGACAGGCGGGGTTGATACGCAGTATTTT.

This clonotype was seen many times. CDR3 DNA sequence: TGTGCCAGCAGCTTAACGGGGACTAGCGGAGGACCCACCGGCTACGAGCAGTACTTC. Protein product: CASSLTGTSGGPTGYEQYF. This chain joins TRBV7-9 and TRBJ2-7, with 11 bases aligning to TRBD2. J gave up 3 bases and V 2 bases, and 15 bases lay outside the gene matches. Germline V gene sequence: CDR1 SEHNR, CDR2 FQNEAQ (reference sequence). The CDR3 has 19 amino acids.

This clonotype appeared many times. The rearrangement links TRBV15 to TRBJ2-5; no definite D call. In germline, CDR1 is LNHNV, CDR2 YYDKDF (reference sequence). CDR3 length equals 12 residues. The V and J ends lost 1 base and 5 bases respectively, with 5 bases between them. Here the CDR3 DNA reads TGTGCCACCAGCAGAGGCCCGGAGACCCAGTACTTC. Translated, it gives CATSRGPETQYF.

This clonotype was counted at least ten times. The CDR3 region is CSARGGDSPYEQYF. In DNA, the CDR3 is TGCAGTGCTAGAGGGGGGGACTCGCCCTACGAGCAGTACTTC. The chain uses TRBV20-1 and TRBJ2-7; D might be TRBD2 (6 bases). The V end lost 1 base, the J end lost 2 bases, and 12 bases lay between the germline ends. Germline lookup yields CDR1 DFQATT and CDR2 SNEGSKA (reference sequence). The CDR3 covers 14 residues.

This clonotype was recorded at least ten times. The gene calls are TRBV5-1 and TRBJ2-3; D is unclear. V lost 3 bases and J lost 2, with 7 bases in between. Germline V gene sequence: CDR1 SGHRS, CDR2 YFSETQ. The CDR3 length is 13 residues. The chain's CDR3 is CASSSVPTDTQYF. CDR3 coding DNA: TGCGCCAGCAGCTCCGTCCCCACAGATACGCAGTATTTT.

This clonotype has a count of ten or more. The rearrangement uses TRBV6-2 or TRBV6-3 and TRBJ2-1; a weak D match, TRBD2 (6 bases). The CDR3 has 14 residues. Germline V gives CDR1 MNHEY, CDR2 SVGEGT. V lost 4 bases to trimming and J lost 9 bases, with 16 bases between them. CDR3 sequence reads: CASSSGLQAGEQFF. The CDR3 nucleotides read TGTGCCAGCAGTTCGGGACTCCAAGCTGGTGAGCAGTTCTTC.

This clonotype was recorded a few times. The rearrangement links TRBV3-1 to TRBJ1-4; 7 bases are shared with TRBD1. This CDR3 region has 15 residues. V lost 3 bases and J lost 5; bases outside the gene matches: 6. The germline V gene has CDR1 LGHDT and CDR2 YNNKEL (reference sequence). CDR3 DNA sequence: TGTGCCAGCAGCCAGAGGGGACAGCTAAATGAAAAACTGTTTTTT. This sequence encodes CASSQRGQLNEKLFF.

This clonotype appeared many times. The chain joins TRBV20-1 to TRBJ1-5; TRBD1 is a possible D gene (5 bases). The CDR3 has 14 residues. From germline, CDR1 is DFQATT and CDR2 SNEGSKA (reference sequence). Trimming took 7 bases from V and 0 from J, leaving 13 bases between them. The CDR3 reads CSVTQGHSNQPQHF. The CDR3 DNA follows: TGCAGTGTCACGCAGGGTCATAGCAATCAGCCCCAGCATTTT.

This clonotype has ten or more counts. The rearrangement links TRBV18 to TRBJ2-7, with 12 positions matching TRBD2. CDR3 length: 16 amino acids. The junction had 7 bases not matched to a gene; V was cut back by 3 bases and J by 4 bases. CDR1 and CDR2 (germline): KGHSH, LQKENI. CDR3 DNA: TGTGCCAGCTCACCGGAACTAGCGGGAGGAAAGTACGAGCAGTACTTC. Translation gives CASSPELAGGKYEQYF.

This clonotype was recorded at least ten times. The CDR3 sequence is CASSPGGGGSPLHF. In DNA form, the CDR3 reads TGTGCCAGCAGCCCGGGAGGGGGAGGGTCACCCCTCCACTTT. The rearrangement links TRBV7-3 to TRBJ1-6; a weak D match, TRBD1 (6 bases). The V and J ends lost 5 bases and 10 bases respectively, with 15 bases between them. Germline CDR1 and CDR2: SGHTA and FQGTGA. This CDR3 comprises 14 residues.

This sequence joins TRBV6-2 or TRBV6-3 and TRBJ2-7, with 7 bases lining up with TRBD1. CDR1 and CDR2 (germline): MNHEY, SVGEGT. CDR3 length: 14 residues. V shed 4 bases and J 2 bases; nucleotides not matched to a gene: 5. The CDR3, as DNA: TGTGCCAGCAGTTCGGGACAGTCTCCCTACGAGCAGTACTTC. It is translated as CASSSGQSPYEQYF.

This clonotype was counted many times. In nucleotides, the CDR3 is TGCAGCGCCATAAACGGTTACGAGCAGTACTTC. Amino acid sequence: CSAINGYEQYF. The V call is TRBV29-1, the J call TRBJ2-7, with D uncertain. The CDR3 is 11 residues long. V was pared by 7 bases and J by 4 bases, with 11 bases between. The V gene's germline CDR1 is SQVTM and CDR2 ANQGSEA.

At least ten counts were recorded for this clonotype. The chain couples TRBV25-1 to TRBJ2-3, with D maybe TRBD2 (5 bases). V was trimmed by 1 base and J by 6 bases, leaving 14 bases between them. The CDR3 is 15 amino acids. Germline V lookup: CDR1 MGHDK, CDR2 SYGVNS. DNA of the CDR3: TGTGCCAGCAGTGAATCACTAGTCTCATCCGATACGCAGTATTTT. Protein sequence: CASSESLVSSDTQYF.

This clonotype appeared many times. CDR3 region: CSAEDGLEYEQYF. Here the CDR3 DNA reads TGCAGTGCCGAGGACGGTCTAGAGTACGAGCAGTACTTC. This chain connects TRBV20-1 to TRBJ2-7; D ambiguous. CDR1 and CDR2 from the germline V gene are DFQATT and SNEGSKA (reference sequence). The CDR3 runs to 13 residues. The V gene lost 6 bases and the J gene lost 4 bases, with 16 bases spanning the gap.

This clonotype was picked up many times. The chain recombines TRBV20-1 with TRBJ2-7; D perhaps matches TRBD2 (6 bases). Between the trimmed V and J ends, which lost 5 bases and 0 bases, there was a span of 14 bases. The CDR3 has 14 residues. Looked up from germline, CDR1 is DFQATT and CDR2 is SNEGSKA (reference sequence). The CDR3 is CSAPRGGNSYEQYF. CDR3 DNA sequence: TGCAGTGCTCCCCGGGGCGGGAACTCCTACGAGCAGTACTTC.